What follows are 27 T cell receptor beta chains derived from one specimen sequenced in a study of vaccination and CD4 T cells after COVID-19. These receptors are not linked to any known antigen. Oncomine TCR Beta short-read sequencing was applied to DNA from cultured CD4+ T cells. TCRdb called the PCR reads again in MiXCR, with one record for every CDR3 protein. The sample consists of approximately 19,000 distinct CDR3 sequences, 35% to 50% of them appearing once. Indicated treatment: approximately 9-day PBMC culture with coronavirus spike peptide pools or control peptides (ViraFEST assay). The sample here was CD4+ T cells from blood, cultured in vitro, taken after SARS-CoV-2 vaccination. These receptors were taken from a human donor who had recovered from COVID-19.

This clonotype occurred a few times. The CDR3 nucleotides read TGTGCCAGCAGCCCGACAGGAAGTAACACCGGGGAGCTGTTTTTT. It encodes CASSPTGSNTGELFF. This rearrangement joins TRBV7-2 to TRBJ2-2; a possible D gene is TRBD1 (6 bases). In germline, CDR1 is SGHTA, CDR2 FQGNSA. Trimming shortened V by 5 bases and J by 2 bases, and 12 bases separated the two germline ends. This CDR3 has 15 amino acids.

The chain recombines TRBV19 with TRBJ2-1; 8 nucleotides line up with TRBD1. The trim removed 6 bases at V and 12 bases at J, leaving 19 bases unmatched. Germline V gene lookup returns CDR1 LNHDA and CDR2 SQIVND (reference sequence). This CDR3 comprises 16 residues. This CDR3 is CASSQRRTGLKWGQFF. In nucleotides, the CDR3 is TGTGCCAGTAGCCAACGGAGGACAGGGCTAAAATGGGGGCAGTTCTTC.

The chain carries TRBV6-5 and TRBJ1-6; 7 positions agree with TRBD1. This CDR3 region has 14 residues. Germline values: CDR1 MNHEY, CDR2 SVGAGI. V shed 4 bases and J 9 bases; nucleotides not matched to a gene: 6. Here the CDR3 reads CASSLDRDRSPLHF. The CDR3 DNA reads TGTGCCAGCAGTTTAGACAGGGACCGTTCACCCCTCCACTTT.

The rearrangement uses TRBV28 and TRBJ1-1; D is unresolved. This CDR3 has 13 residues. Trimming pared 6 bases from V and 1 base from J, leaving 9 bases between. The germline CDR1 and CDR2 sequences are MDHEN and SYDVKM. The CDR3 bases are TGTGCCAGCAGCCGAACATCGAACACTGAAGCTTTCTTT. Its translation: CASSRTSNTEAFF.

The chain employs TRBV20-1 and TRBJ2-7; tentative D call: TRBD1 (5 bases). The germline gives CDR1 DFQATT, CDR2 SNEGSKA (reference sequence). V was clipped by 3 bases and J by 2 bases, with 8 bases between them. The CDR3 contains 12 residues. The CDR3 region has the DNA TGCAGTGCTAGTCAGGGCCCCTACGAGCAGTACTTC. Encoded protein: CSASQGPYEQYF.

By share, this clonotype ranks as large. CDR3 sequence (DNA): TGTGCCAGCAGTTCAGAAAGGGGGACCGGGGAGCTGTTTTTT. This translates into CASSSERGTGELFF. The chain employs TRBV6-2 or TRBV6-3 and TRBJ2-2; weak D call: TRBD1 (6 bases). CDR1 MNHEY and CDR2 SVGEGT come from the germline V gene. This CDR3 comprises 14 residues. Trimming removed 4 bases from V and 5 bases from J, with 11 bases in between.

The CDR3 DNA reads as TGCGCCAGCAGCTTTGGACTAGCGGGGCCCACCGGGGAGCTGTTTTTT. This sequence encodes CASSFGLAGPTGELFF. The chain joins TRBV5-1 to TRBJ2-2; TRBD2 aligns across 12 bases. J gave up 4 bases and V 2 bases, and 3 bases lay outside the gene matches. Germline lookup yields CDR1 SGHRS and CDR2 YFSETQ. CDR3 size: 16 residues.

V is TRBV7-3 and J is TRBJ1-1, with D hard to call. The CDR3 loop spans 13 amino acids. Germline CDR1 is SGHTA and CDR2 is FQGTGA. V lost 2 bases and J 1 base, leaving 5 bases between the germline ends. CDR3 loop: CASSLGWNTEAFF. The CDR3 DNA follows: TGTGCCAGCAGCTTAGGGTGGAACACTGAAGCTTTCTTT.

V usage is TRBV11-3 and J usage is TRBJ2-1; D not resolved. Per the germline V gene, CDR1 is SGHNT and CDR2 is YENEEA. The V end was cut by 1 base, the J end by 0 bases, with 10 bases between. The CDR3 extends over 16 amino acids. Written as DNA, the CDR3 is TGTGCCAGCAGCTTAGTTCAGTCCCGCTCCTACAATGAGCAGTTCTTC. Translating gives CASSLVQSRSYNEQFF.

V and J are TRBV27 and TRBJ2-1; D gene ambiguous. The J call may be in error: the DNA end matches TRBJ2-7 better. The CDR3 has 13 residues. Germline V gene lookup returns CDR1 MNHEY and CDR2 SMNVEV (reference sequence). CDR3 sequence reads: CASSLSLVQEQYF. The CDR3 DNA reads as TGTGCCAGCAGTTTATCGTTAGTTCAGGAGCAGTACTTC.

This chain uses TRBV7-8 with TRBJ2-1; 7 bases agree with TRBD2. The CDR3 consists of 15 residues. Germline CDR1 reads SGHVS; CDR2 reads FQNEAQ. V was clipped by 5 bases and J by 9 bases; unmatched bases: 13. DNA for the CDR3: TGTGCCAGCAGCCCTACCGGGACTAAAGACGGTGAGCAGTTCTTC. Translated: CASSPTGTKDGEQFF.

This clonotype qualifies as medium-sized. The genes are TRBV7-8 and TRBJ1-1; D unclear. Per germline, CDR1 SGHVS and CDR2 FQNEAQ. The CDR3 loop spans 14 amino acids. The V end was cut by 1 base, the J end by 0 bases, with 6 bases between. The CDR3 DNA follows: TGTGCCAGCAGCTTAGGCAATATGAACACTGAAGCTTTCTTT. Protein product: CASSLGNMNTEAFF.

This clonotype was counted a single time. This rearrangement joins TRBV2 to TRBJ1-2, with D perhaps matching TRBD1 (5 bases). CDR3 length: 13 amino acids. Per the germline V gene, CDR1 is SNHLY and CDR2 is FYNNEI. Deletions cut 6 bases from V and 1 base from J, with 9 bases between. CDR3: CASRDRFNYGYTF. DNA for the CDR3: TGTGCCAGCAGAGACAGATTTAACTATGGCTACACCTTC.

V gene TRBV6-9 combines with J gene TRBJ2-7; TRBD1 aligns across 8 bases. The V gene's germline CDR1 is MNHGY and CDR2 SVAAGI. V shed 6 bases and J 6 bases; nucleotides not matched to a gene: 7. The CDR3 contains 13 residues. The CDR3 loop is CASSPDRAGEQYF. The CDR3, as DNA: TGTGCCAGCAGCCCGGACAGGGCGGGCGAGCAGTACTTC.

This clonotype was counted between two and nine times. The chain carries TRBV20-1 and TRBJ2-3; D unclear. Germline assignment: CDR1 DFQATT and CDR2 SNEGSKA (reference sequence). The CDR3 has 11 amino acids. The V gene lost 3 bases and the J gene lost 6 bases, with 7 bases spanning the gap. CDR3 amino acids: CSASRSDTQYF. CDR3 nucleotides: TGCAGTGCTAGTCGGAGTGATACGCAGTATTTT.

V is TRBV27 and J is TRBJ1-2; D is unresolved. In germline, CDR1 is MNHEY, CDR2 SMNVEV (reference sequence). With 3 bases removed from V and 3 bases from J, the gap between germline ends came to 11 bases. The CDR3 has 14 residues. The CDR3 here is CASSLNRVDYGYTF. The CDR3 bases are TGTGCCAGCAGTTTGAATAGGGTGGACTATGGCTACACCTTC.

V and J are TRBV6-2 or TRBV6-3 and TRBJ1-6, with unresolved D. The CDR3 loop spans 14 amino acids. Looked up from germline, CDR1 is MNHEY and CDR2 is SVGEGT. V lost 4 bases, J lost 5 bases, and 9 bases lay in between. The CDR3 spells CASSSNNDNSPLHF. CDR3 bases: TGTGCCAGCAGTTCTAACAACGATAATTCACCCCTCCACTTT.

This clonotype is categorized as medium-sized (0.01 to 0.1%). The genes are TRBV6-1 and TRBJ1-1; D is unclear. From germline, CDR1 is MNHNS and CDR2 SASEGT. The CDR3 contains 11 residues. Trimming removed 8 bases at V and 14 bases at J, with 18 bases between. The CDR3 DNA reads TGTGCCAGCCGAGCAAGTGAAGAGTCCTTCTTT. Protein: CASRASEESFF.

This clonotype was found a few times. The chain has TRBV20-1 and TRBJ1-1; possible D gene TRBD1, 5 bases. This CDR3 is 12 amino acids long. In germline, CDR1 is DFQATT, CDR2 SNEGSKA (reference sequence). V was trimmed by 7 bases and J by 7 bases, leaving 16 bases between them. CDR3 region: CSGLRGTREAFF. Here the CDR3 DNA reads TGCAGTGGCCTACGGGGGACCCGTGAAGCTTTCTTT.

There are a few counts of this clonotype. This sequence joins TRBV7-9 and TRBJ2-5, with TRBD2 identical over 9 bases. Trimming cost V 0 bases and J 3 bases; bases outside gene matches: 2. Germline loops: CDR1 SEHNR, CDR2 FQNEAQ (reference sequence). The CDR3 has 15 residues. This CDR3 reads CASSLAVAGEETQYF. DNA for the CDR3: TGTGCCAGCAGCTTAGCGGTAGCGGGGGAAGAGACCCAGTACTTC. The variable domain in full, with the rest retrieved from reference TRBV7-9 and TRBJ2-5, is DTGVSQNPRHKITKRGQNVTFRCDPISEHNRLYWYRQTLGQGPEFLTYFQNEAQLEKSRLLSDRFSAERPKGSFSTLEIQRTEQGDSAMYLCASSLAVAGEETQYFGPGTRLLVL.

The chain is built from TRBV10-3 and TRBJ2-2; D is unclear. With 2 bases removed from V and 4 bases from J, the gap between germline ends came to 5 bases. From germline, CDR1 is ENHRY and CDR2 SYGVKD. This CDR3 contains 13 residues. The CDR3: CAISEGVTGELFF. CDR3 DNA: TGTGCCATCAGTGAGGGGGTCACCGGGGAGCTGTTTTTT.

This clonotype was detected only a few times. The V gene is TRBV27, the J gene TRBJ2-7, with D perhaps TRBD2 (6 bases). CDR3 length: 14 amino acids. Trimming removed 7 bases at V and 0 bases at J, with 13 bases between. Germline CDR1 MNHEY, CDR2 SMNVEV (reference sequence). The CDR3 region has the DNA TGTGCCAGCATGAGGGCGGGGAGCTCCTACGAGCAGTACTTC. Its protein product is CASMRAGSSYEQYF.

The chain links TRBV20-1 to TRBJ1-1; D is perhaps TRBD1 (6 bases). The germline V gene has CDR1 DFQATT and CDR2 SNEGSKA (reference sequence). CDR3 size: 13 residues. V was shortened by 6 bases and J by 1 base, with 12 bases between the two germline ends. The chain's CDR3 is CSAKQGQNTEAFF. DNA of the CDR3: TGCAGTGCAAAACAGGGACAGAACACTGAAGCTTTCTTT.

This clonotype was seen a handful of times. The rearrangement uses TRBV20-1 and TRBJ1-2, with 7 bases matching TRBD1. With V trimmed by 5 bases and J by 2 bases, 5 bases remained unmatched. The CDR3 runs 13 residues. Germline V gene lookup returns CDR1 DFQATT and CDR2 SNEGSKA (reference sequence). The CDR3 here is CSAGRQGNYGYTF. CDR3 nucleotide sequence: TGCAGTGCTGGAAGACAGGGCAACTATGGCTACACCTTC.

The rearrangement joins TRBV4-3 to TRBJ2-3; possible D gene TRBD2, 6 bases. V was pared by 1 base and J by 4 bases, with 9 bases between. Germline V lookup: CDR1 LGHNA, CDR2 YSLEER. The CDR3 is 14 residues long. The CDR3 sequence is CASSQGLASDTQYF. Written as DNA, the CDR3 is TGCGCCAGCAGCCAAGGGCTAGCGTCAGATACGCAGTATTTT.

The chain uses TRBV6-1 and TRBJ2-5; 9 positions match TRBD2. J gave up 3 bases and V 6 bases, and 11 bases lay outside the gene matches. Germline V gene data show CDR1 as MNHNS and CDR2 as SASEGT. This CDR3 comprises 16 residues. CDR3 in DNA: TGTGCCAGCAGCCCGTTAAGTAGCGGGAGTAAAGAGACCCAGTACTTC. Amino acids: CASSPLSSGSKETQYF.

The rearrangement uses TRBV2 and TRBJ1-5; D ambiguous. The CDR3 has 16 amino acids. The V and J ends lost 2 bases and 6 bases respectively, with 17 bases between them. The germline gives CDR1 SNHLY, CDR2 FYNNEI. The chain's CDR3 is CASSEPTPAGGQPQHF. DNA of the CDR3: TGTGCCAGCAGTGAACCGACTCCAGCAGGTGGTCAGCCCCAGCATTTT. The whole variable domain, filled in from reference TRBV2 and TRBJ1-5, reads EPEVTQTPSHQVTQMGQEVILRCVPISNHLYFYWYRQILGQKVEFLVSFYNNEISEKSEIFDDQFSVERPDGSNFTLKIRSTKLEDSAMYFCASSEPTPAGGQPQHFGDGTRLSIL.